This T cell receptor (beta chain) was profiled in a study of blood T cell repertoires in COVID-19. Study background: Researchers got acute and convalescent COVID-19 samples from the United States, Italy and Spain.

Sequencing was performed with immunoSEQ multiplex PCR; in TCRdb, only in-frame clones are kept and a portion is missing. The sample lists 75,000 to 90,000 clones, 80% seen once, with around 12% in the top ten. V lost 3 bases to trimming and J lost 3 bases; unmatched junction nucleotides: 5. The length of the CDR3 is 16 residues. Germline CDR1 and CDR2: SGDLS and YYNGEE. This TCR came from a woman aged 40 to 55 with active or convalescent COVID-19. Sequencing used peripheral blood. This chain connects TRBV9 to TRBJ2-5; 13 bases match TRBD2. The CDR3 DNA follows: TGTGCCAGCAGCGCGAGAGGGACTAGCGGGAAAGAGACCCAGTACTTC. It translates to CASSARGTSGKETQYF.